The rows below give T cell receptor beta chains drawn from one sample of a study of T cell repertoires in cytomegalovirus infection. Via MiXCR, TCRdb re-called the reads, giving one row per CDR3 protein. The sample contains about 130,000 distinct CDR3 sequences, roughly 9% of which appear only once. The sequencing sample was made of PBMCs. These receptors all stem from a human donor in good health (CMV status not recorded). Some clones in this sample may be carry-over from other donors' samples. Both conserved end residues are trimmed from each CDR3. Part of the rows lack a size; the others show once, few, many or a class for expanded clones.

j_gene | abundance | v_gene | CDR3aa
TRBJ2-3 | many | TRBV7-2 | ASSSSSGGAADTQY
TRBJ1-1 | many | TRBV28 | ASGTGFGNTEAF
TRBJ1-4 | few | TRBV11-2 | ASSFTPWGGGLF
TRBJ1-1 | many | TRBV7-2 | ASSLFMGRMNTEAF
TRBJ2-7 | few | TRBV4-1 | ASSHGPQGPYEQY
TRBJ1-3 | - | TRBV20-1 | SASPPQGNTIY
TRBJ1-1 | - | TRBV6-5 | ASNTPGGTEAF
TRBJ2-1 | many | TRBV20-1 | SPGTFYNEQF
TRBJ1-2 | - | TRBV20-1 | SALMTGSSNYGYT
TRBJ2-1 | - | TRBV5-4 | ASSISLAGTSYNEQF
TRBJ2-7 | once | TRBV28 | ASSIEGTGPEEQY
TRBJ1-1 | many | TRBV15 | ATSREMRAGRNTEAF
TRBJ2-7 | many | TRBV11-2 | ASSLRGSSEQY
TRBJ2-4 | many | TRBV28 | ASSNDAPGIQY
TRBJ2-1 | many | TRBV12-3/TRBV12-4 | ASRGTSGAGEGYNEQF
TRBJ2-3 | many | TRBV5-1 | ASNEAGSTDTQY
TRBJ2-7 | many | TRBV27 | ASSPLGQAHEQY
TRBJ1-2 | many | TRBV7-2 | ASSHGTVPNYGYT
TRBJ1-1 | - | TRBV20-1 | SAIQGLNTEAF
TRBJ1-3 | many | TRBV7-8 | ASSPGPDRRSGNTIY
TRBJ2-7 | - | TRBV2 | ASKTLGQGAGEQY
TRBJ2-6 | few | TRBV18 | ASSPDRAGANVLT
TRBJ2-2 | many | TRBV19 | ASSLSMDRLLRELF
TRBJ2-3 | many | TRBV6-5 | ASSYGQTIDTDTQY
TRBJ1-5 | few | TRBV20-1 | SARDRGTGQPQH
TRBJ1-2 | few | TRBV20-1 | SARAPGRGDNNYGYT
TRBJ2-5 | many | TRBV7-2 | ASSLAGASGEETQY
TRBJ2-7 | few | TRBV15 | ATSRDSQGADEQY
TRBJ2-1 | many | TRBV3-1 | ASSLGGAMNEQF
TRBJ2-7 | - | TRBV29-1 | SGFGQGQEQY